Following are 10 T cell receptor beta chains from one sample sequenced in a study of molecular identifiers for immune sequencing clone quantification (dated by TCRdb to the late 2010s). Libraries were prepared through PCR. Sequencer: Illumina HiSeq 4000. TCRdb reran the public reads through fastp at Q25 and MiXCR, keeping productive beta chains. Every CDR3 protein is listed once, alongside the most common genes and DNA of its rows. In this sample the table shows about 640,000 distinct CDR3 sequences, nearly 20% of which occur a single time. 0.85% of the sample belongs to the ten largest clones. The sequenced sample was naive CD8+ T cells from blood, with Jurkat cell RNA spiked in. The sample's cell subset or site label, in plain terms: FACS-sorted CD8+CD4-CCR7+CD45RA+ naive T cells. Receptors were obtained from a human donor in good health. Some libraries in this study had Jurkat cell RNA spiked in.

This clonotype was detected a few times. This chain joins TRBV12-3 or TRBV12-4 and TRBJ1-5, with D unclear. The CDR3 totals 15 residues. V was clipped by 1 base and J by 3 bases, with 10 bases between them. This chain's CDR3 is CASSLGGWDNQPQHF. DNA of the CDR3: TGTGCCAGCAGTTTAGGTGGGTGGGACAATCAGCCCCAGCATTTT.

CDR3 nucleotides: TGTGCCAGCAGTGACTCAGGAACTAGCAGTGAGCAGTTCTTC. Translating gives CASSDSGTSSEQFF. The V and J genes are TRBV6-4 and TRBJ2-1; the D gene is possibly TRBD2 (6 bases). V gave up 0 bases and J gave up 9 bases, with 12 bases separating them. The CDR3 runs to 14 residues. Germline V CDR1 and CDR2: MRHNA, SNTAGT.

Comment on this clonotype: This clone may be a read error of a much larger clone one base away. The CDR3, as DNA: TGTGCCAGCAGCTCAGAGGGAAGCACCATATATTTT. This gives the protein CASSSEGSTIYF. The chain is built from TRBV7-8 and TRBJ1-3, with D unresolved. The CDR3 runs to 12 residues. Per the germline V gene, CDR1 is SGHVS and CDR2 is FQNEAQ.

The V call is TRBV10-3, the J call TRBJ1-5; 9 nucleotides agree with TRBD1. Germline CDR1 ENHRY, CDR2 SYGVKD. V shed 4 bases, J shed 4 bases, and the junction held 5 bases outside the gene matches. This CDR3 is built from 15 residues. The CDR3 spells CAISVGQGYNQPQHF. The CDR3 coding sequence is TGTGCCATCAGTGTCGGACAGGGGTATAATCAGCCCCAGCATTTT.

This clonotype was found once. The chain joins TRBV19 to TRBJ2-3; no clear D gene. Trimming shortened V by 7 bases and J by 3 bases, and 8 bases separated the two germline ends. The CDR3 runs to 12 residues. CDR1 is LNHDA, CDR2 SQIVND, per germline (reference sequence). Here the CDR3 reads CASKSKTDTQYF. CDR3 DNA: TGTGCCAGTAAATCTAAGACAGATACGCAGTATTTT.

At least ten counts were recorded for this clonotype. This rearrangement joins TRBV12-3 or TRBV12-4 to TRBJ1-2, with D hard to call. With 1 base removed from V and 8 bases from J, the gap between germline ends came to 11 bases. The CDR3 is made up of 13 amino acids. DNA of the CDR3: TGTGCCAGCAGTTTAGGGTCCAACGACGGCTACACCTTC. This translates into CASSLGSNDGYTF.

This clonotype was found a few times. The CDR3 loop reads CASSPWTISTDTQYF. The CDR3 DNA is TGTGCCAGCAGCCCCTGGACGATAAGCACAGATACGCAGTATTTT. The gene calls are TRBV6-2 or TRBV6-3 and TRBJ2-3; D is unclear. Germline V lookup: CDR1 MNHEY, CDR2 SVGEGT. This CDR3 region has 15 residues. Trimming cost V 6 bases and J 0 bases, with 13 bases left between them.

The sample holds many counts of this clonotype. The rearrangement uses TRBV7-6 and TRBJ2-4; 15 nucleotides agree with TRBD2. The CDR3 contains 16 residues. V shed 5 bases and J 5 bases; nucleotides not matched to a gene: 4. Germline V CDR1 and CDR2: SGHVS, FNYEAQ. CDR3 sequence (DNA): TGTGCCAGCAGCGGACTAGCGGGGGGGCCCGAAAACATTCAGTACTTC. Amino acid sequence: CASSGLAGGPENIQYF.

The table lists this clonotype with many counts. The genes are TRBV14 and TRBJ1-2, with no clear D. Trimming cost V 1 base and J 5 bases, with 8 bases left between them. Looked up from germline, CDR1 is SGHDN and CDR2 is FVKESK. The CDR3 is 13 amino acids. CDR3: CASSQVSWYGYTF. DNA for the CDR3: TGTGCCAGCAGCCAAGTGTCTTGGTATGGCTACACCTTC. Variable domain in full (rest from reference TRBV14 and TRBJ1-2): EAGVTQFPSHSVIEKGQTVTLRCDPISGHDNLYWYRRVMGKEIKFLLHFVKESKQDESGMPNNRFLAERTGGTYSTLKVQPAELEDSGVYFCASSQVSWYGYTFGSGTRLTVV.

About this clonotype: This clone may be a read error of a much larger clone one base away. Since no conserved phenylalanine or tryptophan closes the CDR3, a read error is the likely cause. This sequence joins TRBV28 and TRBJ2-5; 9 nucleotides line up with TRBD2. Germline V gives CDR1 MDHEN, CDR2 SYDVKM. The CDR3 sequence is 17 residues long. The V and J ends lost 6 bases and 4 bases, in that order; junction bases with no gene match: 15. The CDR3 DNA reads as TGTGCCAGCAGCATCCAGGAAGGGGCGGGAGGGCGAGAGACCCAGTACTCC. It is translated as CASSIQEGAGGRETQYS.